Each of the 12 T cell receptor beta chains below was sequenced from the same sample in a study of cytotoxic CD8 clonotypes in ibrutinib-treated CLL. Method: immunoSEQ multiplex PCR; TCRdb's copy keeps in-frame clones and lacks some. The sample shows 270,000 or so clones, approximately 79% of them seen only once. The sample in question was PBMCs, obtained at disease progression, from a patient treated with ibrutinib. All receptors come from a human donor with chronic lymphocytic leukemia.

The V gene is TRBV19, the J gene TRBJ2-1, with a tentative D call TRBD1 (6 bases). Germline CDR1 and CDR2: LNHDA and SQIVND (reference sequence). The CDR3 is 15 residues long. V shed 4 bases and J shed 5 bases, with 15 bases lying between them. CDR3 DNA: TGTGCCAGTAGTACTCAATCGCACAGGGACAATGAGCAGTTCTTC. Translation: CASSTQSHRDNEQFF.

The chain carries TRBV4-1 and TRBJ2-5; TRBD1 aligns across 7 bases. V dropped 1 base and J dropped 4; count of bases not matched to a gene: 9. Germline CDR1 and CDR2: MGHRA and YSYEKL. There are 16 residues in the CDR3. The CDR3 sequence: CASSQVVLTGLETQYF. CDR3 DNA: TGCGCCAGCAGCCAAGTGGTACTGACAGGGTTAGAGACCCAGTACTTC.

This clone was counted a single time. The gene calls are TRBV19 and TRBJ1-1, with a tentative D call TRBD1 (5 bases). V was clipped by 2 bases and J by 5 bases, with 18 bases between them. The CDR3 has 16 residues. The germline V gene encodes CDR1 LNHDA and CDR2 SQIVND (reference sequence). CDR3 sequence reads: CASSIPPGAGGTEAFF. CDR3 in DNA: TGTGCCAGTAGTATACCCCCCGGGGCGGGTGGGACTGAAGCTTTCTTT.

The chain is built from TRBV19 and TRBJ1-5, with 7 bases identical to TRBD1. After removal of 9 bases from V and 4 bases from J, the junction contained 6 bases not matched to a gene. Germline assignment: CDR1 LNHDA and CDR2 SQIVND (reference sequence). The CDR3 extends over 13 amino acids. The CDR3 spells CASRDSQNQPQHF. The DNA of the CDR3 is TGTGCCAGCCGGGACAGTCAAAATCAGCCCCAGCATTTT.

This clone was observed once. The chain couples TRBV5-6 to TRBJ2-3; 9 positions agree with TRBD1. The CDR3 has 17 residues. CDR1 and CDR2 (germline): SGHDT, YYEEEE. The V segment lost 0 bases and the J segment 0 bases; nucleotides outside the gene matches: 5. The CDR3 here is CASSLEGTGLSTDTQYF. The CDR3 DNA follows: TGTGCCAGCAGCTTGGAGGGGACAGGGCTCAGCACAGATACGCAGTATTTT.

CDR3 sequence reads: CASSLGRDGYTF. The CDR3 DNA follows: TGTGCCAGCAGCTTGGGTAGGGATGGCTACACCTTC. The chain uses TRBV5-4 and TRBJ1-2, with D unresolved. This CDR3 is 12 amino acids long. Trimming took 0 bases from V and 6 from J, leaving 6 bases between them. Germline CDR1 and CDR2: SGHNT and YYREEE (reference sequence).

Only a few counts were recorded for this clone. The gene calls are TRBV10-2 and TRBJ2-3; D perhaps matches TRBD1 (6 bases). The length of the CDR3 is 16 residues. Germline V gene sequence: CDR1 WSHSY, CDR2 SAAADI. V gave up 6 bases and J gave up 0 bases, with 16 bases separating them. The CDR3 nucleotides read TGCGCCAGCAGAGGGGCAGCAAGGGGGAGCACAGATACGCAGTATTTT. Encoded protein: CASRGAARGSTDTQYF.

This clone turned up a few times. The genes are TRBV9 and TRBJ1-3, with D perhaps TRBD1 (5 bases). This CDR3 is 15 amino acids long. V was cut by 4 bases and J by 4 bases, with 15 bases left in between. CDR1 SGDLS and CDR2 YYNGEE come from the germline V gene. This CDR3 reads CASSPGEGFGNTIYF. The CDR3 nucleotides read TGTGCCAGCAGCCCGGGAGAGGGGTTCGGAAACACCATATATTTT.

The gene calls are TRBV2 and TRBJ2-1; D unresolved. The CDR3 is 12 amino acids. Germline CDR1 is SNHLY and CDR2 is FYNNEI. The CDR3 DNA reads TGTGCTCGTAGGAGCTCCTACAATGAGCAGTTCTTC. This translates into CARRSSYNEQFF.

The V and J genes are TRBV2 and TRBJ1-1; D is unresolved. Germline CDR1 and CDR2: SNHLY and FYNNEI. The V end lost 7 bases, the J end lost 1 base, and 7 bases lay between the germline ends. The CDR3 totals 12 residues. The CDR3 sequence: CASMKPNTEAFF. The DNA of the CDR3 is TGTGCCAGCATGAAACCGAACACTGAAGCTTTCTTT.

The CDR3 protein is CASNRGQRWETQYF. CDR3 sequence (DNA): TGTGCCAGCAACAGGGGGCAAAGGTGGGAGACCCAGTACTTC. The chain joins TRBV11-2 to TRBJ2-5; the match to TRBD1 covers 9 bases. Germline V gives CDR1 SGHAT, CDR2 FQNNGV. The CDR3 length is 14 residues. The junction had 8 bases not matched to a gene; V was cut back by 7 bases and J by 5 bases. The entire variable domain, with the rest obtained from reference TRBV11-2 and TRBJ2-5, is as follows: EAGVAQSPRYKIIEKRQSVAFWCNPISGHATLYWYQQILGQGPKLLIQFQNNGVVDDSQLPKDRFSAERLKGVDSTLKIQPAKLEDSAVYLCASNRGQRWETQYFGPGTRLLVL.

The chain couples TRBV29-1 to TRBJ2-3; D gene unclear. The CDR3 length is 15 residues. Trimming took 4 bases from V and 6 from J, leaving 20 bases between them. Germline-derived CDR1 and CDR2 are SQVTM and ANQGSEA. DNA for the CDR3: TGCAGCGTTGTTTCCCGGGTACCCCTTGTGGATACGCAGTATTTT. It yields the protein CSVVSRVPLVDTQYF.